Listed here are 27 T cell receptor beta chains from one sample, sequenced in a study of OX40 agonist ivuxolimab in advanced cancers. Sequenced by immunoSEQ multiplex PCR; TCRdb stores in-frame clones only, minus some. The sample carries roughly 80,000 clones, around four fifths recorded once. The sample here was CD4+ or CD8+ T cells sorted from blood, taken in a trial of the OX40 agonist ivuxolimab. Receptor source: an adult with an advanced solid tumor such as melanoma, head and neck, liver or kidney cancer.

This rearrangement joins TRBV18 to TRBJ2-3; 7 bases are a match to TRBD2. V gave up 3 bases and J gave up 4 bases; unmatched junction bases: 4. The CDR3 covers 14 residues. Germline CDR1 reads KGHSH; CDR2 reads LQKENI. The CDR3 protein is CASSPGLGADTQYF. CDR3 bases: TGTGCCAGCTCACCCGGACTAGGAGCAGATACGCAGTATTTT.

V usage is TRBV27 and J usage is TRBJ2-7; either TRBD1 or TRBD2 may supply D (5 bases each). This CDR3 is built from 15 residues. Germline V gene data show CDR1 as MNHEY and CDR2 as SMNVEV (reference sequence). The V gene lost 5 bases and the J gene lost 2 bases, with 16 bases spanning the gap. CDR3 in amino acids: CASSLPRQRAYEQYF. The DNA for the CDR3 is TGTGCCAGCAGTCTCCCCCGACAGAGGGCCTACGAGCAGTACTTC.

This chain uses TRBV5-1 with TRBJ2-7; D is unclear. The CDR3 has 14 amino acids. V lost 2 bases and J lost 2, with 11 bases in between. Germline CDR1 is SGHRS and CDR2 is YFSETQ. The CDR3, as DNA: TGCGCCAGCAGCTTCTCCATGGGCGCCTACGAGCAGTACGTC. It codes for CASSFSMGAYEQYV.

The J gene is TRBJ2-2, the V gene TRBV2, with TRBD1 matching over 7 bases. This CDR3 region has 17 residues. Losses at the gene ends were 4 bases for V and 0 bases for J; bases not matched to a gene: 8. Germline CDR1 and CDR2: SNHLY and FYNNEI. The CDR3 loop is CASSAYWDRANTGELFF. CDR3 DNA sequence: TGTGCCAGCAGTGCTTATTGGGACAGAGCGAACACCGGGGAGCTGTTTTTT.

The chain employs TRBV9 and TRBJ2-3, with D tentatively TRBD2 (7 bases). Germline V gene sequence: CDR1 SGDLS, CDR2 YYNGEE. The CDR3 runs to 14 residues. The germline V and J ends were trimmed by 0 bases and 5 bases, with 10 bases remaining between them. CDR3 protein: CASSVVGGEDTQYF. CDR3 sequence (DNA): TGTGCCAGCAGCGTAGTAGGGGGGGAAGATACGCAGTATTTT.

This clone was seen only a few times. The gene calls are TRBV6-5 and TRBJ2-5; D remains unclear. Germline V gene sequence: CDR1 MNHEY, CDR2 SVGAGI. Trimming cost V 6 bases and J 2 bases, with 10 bases left between them. This CDR3 comprises 13 residues. The CDR3 spells CASRGIAQETQYF. In DNA form, the CDR3 reads TGTGCCAGCAGGGGGATAGCTCAAGAGACCCAGTACTTC.

In nucleotides, the CDR3 is TGTGCCAGCAGCCAGGGTGGCTCCTACGAGCAGTACTTC. Translation gives CASSQGGSYEQYF. The V call is TRBV9, the J call TRBJ2-7, with D perhaps matching TRBD1 (5 bases). The CDR3 is 13 residues long. The V end lost 4 bases, the J end lost 0 bases, and 8 bases lay between the germline ends. The V gene's germline CDR1 is SGDLS and CDR2 YYNGEE.

V is TRBV6-1 and J is TRBJ2-1; unclear D gene. Deletions cut 6 bases from V and 4 bases from J, with 13 bases between. Looked up from germline, CDR1 is MNHNS and CDR2 is SASEGT. The CDR3 totals 14 residues. This chain's CDR3 is CASSSYDWYNEQFF. The CDR3 nucleotides are TGTGCCAGCAGCTCTTACGACTGGTACAATGAGCAGTTCTTC.

This chain links TRBV7-8 with TRBJ2-7; D is possibly TRBD1 or TRBD2 (5 bases each). This CDR3 has 13 residues. Germline V gene sequence: CDR1 SGHVS, CDR2 FQNEAQ. The germline V and J ends were trimmed by 3 bases and 5 bases, with 11 bases remaining between them. The CDR3 region is CASSFGDGDEQYF. The CDR3 DNA sequence: TGTGCCAGCAGCTTTGGGGACGGCGACGAGCAGTACTTC. The full variable domain, with the rest looked up from reference TRBV7-8 and TRBJ2-7, is GAGVSQSPRYKVAKRGQDVALRCDPISGHVSLFWYQQALGQGPEFLTYFQNEAQLDKSGLPSDRFFAERPEGSVSTLKIQRTQQEDSAVYLCASSFGDGDEQYFGPGTRLTVT.

The genes are TRBV7-2 and TRBJ2-3; D remains ambiguous. There are 15 residues in the CDR3. Per the germline V gene, CDR1 is SGHTA and CDR2 is FQGNSA. The V and J ends lost 3 bases and 0 bases respectively, with 10 bases between them. CDR3 coding DNA: TGTGCCAGCAGCTTTCTTCCGGATAGCACAGATACGCAGTATTTT. It translates to CASSFLPDSTDTQYF. Full variable domain (outside the CDR3, taken from reference TRBV7-2 and TRBJ2-3): GAGVSQSPSNKVTEKGKDVELRCDPISGHTALYWYRQSLGQGLEFLIYFQGNSAPDKSGLPSDRFSAERTGGSVSTLTIQRTQQEDSAVYLCASSFLPDSTDTQYFGPGTRLTVL.

The V and J genes are TRBV10-2 and TRBJ2-5; 9 nucleotides match TRBD2. Germline V lookup: CDR1 WSHSY, CDR2 SAAADI. The V and J ends lost 9 bases and 5 bases, in that order; junction bases with no gene match: 10. This CDR3 spans 14 amino acids. CDR3 sequence (DNA): TGCGCCAGTAATAGCGGGGGACAAATCGAGACCCAGTACTTC. This encodes CASNSGGQIETQYF.

The chain recombines TRBV27 with TRBJ2-7; TRBD1 matches at 9 bases. With 4 bases clipped from V and 7 bases from J, the junction kept 5 bases outside the gene matches. The germline gives CDR1 MNHEY, CDR2 SMNVEV (reference sequence). The CDR3 loop spans 13 amino acids. This CDR3 reads CASSSRTGEEQYV. The CDR3 coding sequence is TGTGCCAGCAGTTCGAGGACAGGGGAAGAGCAGTACGTC.

This clone appeared once. The V call is TRBV19, the J call TRBJ1-1; TRBD1 agrees at 7 bases. Per the germline V gene, CDR1 is LNHDA and CDR2 is SQIVND (reference sequence). The CDR3 sequence is 16 residues long. V lost 6 bases and J lost 5; bases outside the gene matches: 15. CDR3 sequence: CASRPMGAGGRTEAFF. Written as DNA, the CDR3 is TGTGCCAGTAGACCTATGGGGGCAGGGGGAAGAACTGAAGCTTTCTTT.

This chain links TRBV11-2 with TRBJ1-1, with D hard to call. The V and J ends lost 5 bases and 3 bases respectively, with 10 bases between them. This CDR3 spans 13 amino acids. Germline-derived CDR1 and CDR2 are SGHAT and FQNNGV. In DNA form, the CDR3 reads TGTGCCAGCAGCCTTCTTAGGTACACTGAAGCTTTCTTT. Amino acids: CASSLLRYTEAFF.

The rearrangement joins TRBV29-1 to TRBJ1-1; D ambiguous. Trimming removed 5 bases from V and 1 base from J, with 11 bases in between. The CDR3 totals 13 residues. Germline CDR1 and CDR2: SQVTM and ANQGSEA. CDR3 loop: CSVWRLGNTEAFF. The CDR3 DNA sequence: TGCAGCGTTTGGAGGCTTGGGAACACTGAAGCTTTCTTT.

This chain uses TRBV25-1 with TRBJ2-3; D not certain. V lost 3 bases and J lost 3, with 13 bases in between. Looked up from germline, CDR1 is MGHDK and CDR2 is SYGVNS. This CDR3 has 15 amino acids. CDR3 amino acids: CASSDITLDTDTQYF. The CDR3 DNA reads as TGTGCCAGCAGTGATATTACTTTAGATACAGATACGCAGTATTTT.

J is TRBJ1-1 and V is TRBV29-1; D is uncertain. V was clipped by 3 bases and J by 5 bases, with 13 bases between them. The CDR3 is 13 residues long. Germline V gene data show CDR1 as SQVTM and CDR2 as ANQGSEA. CDR3 sequence reads: CSVEVDRRTEAFF. The CDR3 nucleotides are TGCAGCGTTGAGGTCGACCGTAGGACTGAAGCTTTCTTT.

The CDR3 region is CASSLGDGYQPQHF. In DNA, the CDR3 is TGCGCCAGCAGCTTGGGGGACGGATATCAGCCCCAGCATTTT. V usage is TRBV5-1 and J usage is TRBJ1-5; D perhaps matches TRBD1 (5 bases). CDR3 length equals 14 residues. Looked up from germline, CDR1 is SGHRS and CDR2 is YFSETQ. Trimming removed 0 bases at V and 5 bases at J, with 9 bases between. Together with reference TRBV5-1 and TRBJ1-5, the CDR3 gives the full variable domain: KAGVTQTPRYLIKTRGQQVTLSCSPISGHRSVSWYQQTPGQGLQFLFEYFSETQRNKGNFPGRFSGRQFSNSRSEMNVSTLELGDSALYLCASSLGDGYQPQHFGDGTRLSIL.

The V call is TRBV27, the J call TRBJ2-7; TRBD2 matches at 13 bases. This CDR3 is built from 16 residues. Germline values: CDR1 MNHEY, CDR2 SMNVEV (reference sequence). J lost 3 bases, V lost 2 bases, and 4 bases had no gene match. The DNA of the CDR3 is TGTGCCAGCAGTTTAGGGACTAGCGGGACTATCTACGAGCAGTACTTC. Translating it yields CASSLGTSGTIYEQYF.

This CDR3 is CASSPGTGYNQPQHF. The CDR3 bases are TGTGCCAGCAGTCCCGGGACAGGGTATAATCAGCCCCAGCATTTT. The chain couples TRBV6-6 to TRBJ1-5; TRBD1 matches at 9 bases. CDR1 and CDR2 (germline): MNHNY, SVGAGI (reference sequence). The CDR3 loop spans 15 amino acids. After removal of 5 bases from V and 4 bases from J, the junction contained 6 bases not matched to a gene.

The chain is built from TRBV6-5 and TRBJ2-2, with 7 bases aligning to TRBD1. The germline V gene has CDR1 MNHEY and CDR2 SVGAGI. The CDR3 is made up of 16 amino acids. Trimming removed 0 bases from V and 4 bases from J; junction bases left unmatched: 5. CDR3 DNA sequence: TGTGCCAGCAGTTACTCGAGGGGGCAGGCCACCGGGGAGCTGTTTTTT. Amino acids: CASSYSRGQATGELFF.

This chain joins TRBV6-5 and TRBJ1-1, with D hard to call. The CDR3 is made up of 15 amino acids. Germline loops: CDR1 MNHEY, CDR2 SVGAGI. Between the trimmed V and J ends, which lost 5 bases and 0 bases, there was a span of 13 bases. As DNA, the CDR3 is TGTGCCAGCAGTCGGGTGGACGGATTGAACACTGAAGCTTTCTTT. Translating it yields CASSRVDGLNTEAFF.

V usage is TRBV7-3 and J usage is TRBJ2-5, with D hard to call. The CDR3 totals 14 residues. V was trimmed by 0 bases and J by 5 bases, leaving 10 bases between them. Germline V gene data show CDR1 as SGHTA and CDR2 as FQGTGA. CDR3 sequence reads: CASSLTWVGETQYF. The CDR3 nucleotides read TGTGCCAGCAGCTTAACCTGGGTGGGGGAGACCCAGTACTTC.

The rearrangement uses TRBV7-8 and TRBJ2-7; D not certain. The CDR3 extends over 13 amino acids. The germline V and J ends were trimmed by 6 bases and 2 bases, with 11 bases remaining between them. Per the germline V gene, CDR1 is SGHVS and CDR2 is FQNEAQ. The CDR3 nucleotides are TGTGCCAGCAGTCACGTCACAGCCTACGAGCAGTACGTC. Its translation is CASSHVTAYEQYV.

The chain is built from TRBV7-9 and TRBJ1-2, with D maybe TRBD1 (6 bases). The CDR3 extends over 17 amino acids. The V end was cut by 5 bases, the J end by 4 bases, with 23 bases between. Germline assignment: CDR1 SEHNR and CDR2 FQNEAQ (reference sequence). CDR3 DNA sequence: TGTGCCAGCAGCCAAAAACGGACAGCCAGCCTCTTCTATGGCTACACCTTC. Protein: CASSQKRTASLFYGYTF.

This chain links TRBV5-4 with TRBJ2-7; 8 bases are shared with TRBD2. Germline V gives CDR1 SGHNT, CDR2 YYREEE (reference sequence). J gave up 6 bases and V 0 bases, and 2 bases lay outside the gene matches. This CDR3 has 13 residues. The CDR3 bases are TGTGCCAGCAGCTTGGCTACTAGCGGCGAGCAGTACTTC. It translates to CASSLATSGEQYF.

The V and J genes are TRBV15 and TRBJ2-3; D ambiguous. Trimming cost V 5 bases and J 5 bases, with 11 bases left between them. Germline V gene data show CDR1 as LNHNV and CDR2 as YYDKDF (reference sequence). The length of the CDR3 is 13 residues. The CDR3 nucleotides read TGTGCCACCAGCGTCCAGTTGGAAGATACGCAGTATTTT. Its protein is CATSVQLEDTQYF. Based on the CDR3 plus reference TRBV15 and TRBJ2-3, the full variable domain is DAMVIQNPRYQVTQFGKPVTLSCSQTLNHNVMYWYQQKSSQAPKLLFHYYDKDFNNEADTPDNFQSRRPNTSFCFLDIRSPGLGDTAMYLCATSVQLEDTQYFGPGTRLTVL.